Given below is one TCR beta chain in context. Germline V gene data show CDR1 as SGHRS and CDR2 as YFSETQ. The CDR3 consists of 18 residues. This sample was included in a study of blood T cells in healthy people across ages. Alongside a J-beta primer mix, a sample-barcoded 5' primer served in a second PCR lasting about 6 to 12 cycles. TCRdb processed the 5' RACE reads anew with MiXCR; each CDR3 protein has one entry. The sample yields about 680,000 distinct CDR3 sequences, approximately 49% seen once. The V and J genes are TRBV5-1 and TRBJ2-4; 8 nucleotides match TRBD2. The J call is in doubt because the DNA end fits TRBJ2-1 better. Sequencing was performed on blood. The receptor comes from a woman aged 55-69 years in good health. The CDR3 DNA is TGCGCCAGCACCATCAACCCGCTAGGGGCCCCGGGAGGGGAGGTTCAGTTCTTC. Its translation is CASTINPLGAPGGEVQFF.